This T cell receptor beta chain is drawn from a study of blood T cell repertoires in COVID-19. Overall study context: The analysed material was cDNA or gDNA that came from T cells, B-cell-depleted T cells, or PBMCs.

The CDR3 totals 14 residues. Germline trimming cut 4 bases from V and 8 bases from J; bases unmatched to any gene: 10. The germline V gene encodes CDR1 SGHDN and CDR2 FVKESK. As processed by the authors: Scientists estimated how many nucleated cells there were by amplifying reference gene primers. Only in-frame clones appear in the TCRdb table, and some are missing; sequencing was by immunoSEQ multiplex PCR. V, J and clone size reflect that table, while D and trimming were determined from the DNA. The sample yields approximately 92,000 clones, approximately 80% seen once. The sequence derives from a man aged 50 or older with acute or convalescent COVID-19. The V gene is TRBV14, the J gene TRBJ2-7; 8 bases map to TRBD1. The sample consisted of peripheral blood. DNA for the CDR3: TGTGCCAGCAGCCCCATCCTGACAGGGGCCAAGCAGTACTTC. Its protein is CASSPILTGAKQYF.